This T cell receptor beta chain was observed in a study of T cells in Graves' hyperthyroidism and ophthalmopathy. The V gene's germline CDR1 is LNHDA and CDR2 SQIVND (reference sequence). The V and J ends lost 4 bases and 2 bases respectively, with 6 bases between them. The CDR3 is made up of 14 amino acids. TCR beta CDR3 regions were amplified from RNA. When the TCR CDR3 underwent first-round RT-PCR, the HTBI primer set was used. TCRdb re-derived calls from the multiplex PCR reads in MiXCR, one entry per CDR3 protein. The sample yields just under 750,000 distinct CDR3 sequences, roughly a third seen once. Uncontrolled infection, other autoimmune disease, pregnancy or lactation led to exclusion.

The material sequenced was blood. The chain joins TRBV19 to TRBJ2-6; no firm D call. This receptor was obtained from a woman aged 40 to 55 with Graves' hyperthyroidism. CDR3 residues: CASSKSPGANVLTF. CDR3 nucleotide sequence: TGTGCCAGTAGTAAGAGTCCTGGGGCCAACGTCCTGACTTTC.